These 10 T cell receptor beta chains share one sample of origin, sequenced in a study of T cells in Graves' hyperthyroidism and ophthalmopathy. RNA transcripts gave rise to amplified TCR beta CDR3 regions. When the TCR CDR3 underwent first-round RT-PCR, the HTBI primer set was used. Using its own MiXCR run on the multiplex PCR reads, TCRdb lists one record per CDR3 protein. The table has a few hundred thousand distinct CDR3 sequences, about 16% seen once. Source material: blood. These receptors all stem from a woman aged 40 to 55 with Graves' ophthalmopathy.

This clonotype showed up just a few times. The V gene is TRBV20-1, the J gene TRBJ2-1; 14 positions agree with TRBD2. V lost 1 base to trimming and J lost 8 bases; unmatched junction nucleotides: 13. CDR3 length equals 18 residues. CDR1 is DFQATT, CDR2 SNEGSKA, per germline (reference sequence). The CDR3 region is CSARVLSRLAGGRYEQFF. The CDR3 nucleotides read TGCAGTGCTAGAGTATTATCCCGACTAGCGGGAGGGCGCTATGAGCAGTTCTTC.

There are many counts of this clonotype. The chain recombines TRBV28 with TRBJ2-3; the D gene is possibly TRBD1 (6 bases). The germline CDR1 and CDR2 sequences are MDHEN and SYDVKM. V gave up 3 bases and J gave up 1 base, with 11 bases separating them. The CDR3 is made up of 15 amino acids. The DNA of the CDR3 is TGTGCCAGCAGTTTGGCAGGGGAAGGCACAGATACGCAGTATTTT. Its translation: CASSLAGEGTDTQYF.

V and J are TRBV11-2 and TRBJ2-3; the D gene is possibly TRBD1 (5 bases). The germline gives CDR1 SGHAT, CDR2 FQNNGV. The CDR3 is 14 amino acids. Trimming took 3 bases from V and 4 from J, leaving 11 bases between them. CDR3 in amino acids: CASSFSDNPDTQYF. The CDR3 nucleotides read TGTGCCAGCAGCTTTTCGGACAACCCAGATACGCAGTATTTT. Full variable domain (rest looked up from reference TRBV11-2 and TRBJ2-3): EAGVAQSPRYKIIEKRQSVAFWCNPISGHATLYWYQQILGQGPKLLIQFQNNGVVDDSQLPKDRFSAERLKGVDSTLKIQPAKLEDSAVYLCASSFSDNPDTQYFGPGTRLTVL.

The rearrangement joins TRBV12-3 or TRBV12-4 to TRBJ2-5, with TRBD1 matching 8 bases. The V and J ends lost 5 bases and 5 bases, in that order; junction bases with no gene match: 4. CDR3 length: 13 amino acids. CDR3 in amino acids: CASSQGAVETQYF. Written as DNA, the CDR3 is TGTGCCAGCAGTCAGGGGGCTGTCGAGACCCAGTACTTC.

With regard to this clonotype: It may be a read error: a sequence one base away is much more abundant. The rearrangement links TRBV5-1 to TRBJ2-7; 12 nucleotides match TRBD2. The V gene's germline CDR1 is SGHRS and CDR2 YFSETQ. This CDR3 has 18 amino acids. CDR3 bases: TGCGCCAGCAGCTTGGTTCCTAGCGGGAGGGATGCCAACTACGAGCAGCACTTC. It encodes CASSLVPSGRDANYEQHF.

The rearrangement uses TRBV7-8 and TRBJ2-2; TRBD2 matches 13 bases. Germline trimming cut 7 bases from V and 0 bases from J; bases unmatched to any gene: 5. The CDR3 has 17 amino acids. The germline CDR1 and CDR2 sequences are SGHVS and FQNEAQ. In DNA form, the CDR3 reads TGTGCCAGCACAAGACTAGCGGGGGGACCGAACACCGGGGAGCTGTTTTTT. It translates to CASTRLAGGPNTGELFF.

This clonotype was observed at least ten times. The chain's CDR3 is CASSGAGYTYEQYF. Here the CDR3 DNA reads TGCGCCAGCAGCGGAGCGGGTTATACCTACGAGCAGTACTTC. This chain uses TRBV5-1 with TRBJ2-7; maybe TRBD2 (6 bases). CDR3 size: 14 residues. Looked up from germline, CDR1 is SGHRS and CDR2 is YFSETQ. Trimming removed 4 bases at V and 2 bases at J, with 13 bases between.

This clonotype has ten or more counts. V and J are TRBV3-1 and TRBJ1-1; no definite D call. The CDR3 spans 14 residues. Germline V lookup: CDR1 LGHDT, CDR2 YNNKEL (reference sequence). V dropped 1 base and J dropped 1 base, with 7 bases sitting between them. DNA for the CDR3: TGTGCCAGCAGCCAAGGGCATTCGAACACTGAAGCTTTCTTT. Residues: CASSQGHSNTEAFF.

The rearrangement links TRBV27 to TRBJ2-6; D could derive from TRBD1 or TRBD2 (6 bases each). V dropped 0 bases and J dropped 4 bases, with 13 bases sitting between them. The germline gives CDR1 MNHEY, CDR2 SMNVEV (reference sequence). This CDR3 contains 17 residues. The CDR3 nucleotides read TGTGCCAGCAGTTTATCGTGGGGGGCGCCAGGGGCCAACGTCCTGACTTTC. Translated: CASSLSWGAPGANVLTF.

This clonotype was seen at least ten times. The rearrangement joins TRBV2 to TRBJ2-1; 8 positions match TRBD2. The V segment lost 1 base and the J segment 9 bases; nucleotides outside the gene matches: 5. This CDR3 comprises 14 residues. The germline V gene has CDR1 SNHLY and CDR2 FYNNEI. Here the CDR3 reads CASSEGLALGEQFF. CDR3 DNA: TGTGCCAGCAGTGAAGGACTAGCGTTGGGTGAGCAGTTCTTC.